This T cell receptor (beta chain) was recovered during a study of identical twins. This clonotype has ten or more counts. What it recognizes is unknown. MiXCR was run by TCRdb on the 5' RACE reads, yielding one entry per CDR3 protein. The data hold approximately 690,000 distinct CDR3 sequences, with less than 7% observed a single time. Study-level points and caveats: An excess of low generation probability was shown by twin-shared out-of-frame alpha sequences. The abundant beta clonotypes from cord blood had fewer insertions, and memory repertoires had none of this.

The sample comprised naive T cells sorted from blood. The sequence came from a man younger than 35 in good health.

The CDR3 spells CASSFGTSALNEQFF. The CDR3 region has the DNA TGTGCCAGCAGTTTTGGCACTAGCGCCCTCAATGAGCAGTTCTTC. The chain uses TRBV27 and TRBJ2-1; 7 bases are a match to TRBD2. CDR3 size: 15 residues. With 3 bases clipped from V and 6 bases from J, the junction kept 8 bases outside the gene matches. CDR1 is MNHEY, CDR2 SMNVEV, per germline (reference sequence).